This TCR beta chain came from a study of blood T cell repertoires in COVID-19. Overall study context: The samples span acute and convalescent COVID-19 from the United States, Italy and Spain.

Original methodology: Scientists estimated how many nucleated cells there were by amplifying reference gene primers. Sequencing used immunoSEQ multiplex PCR; TCRdb keeps in-frame clones, though not all of them. The DNA gave D and trimming, while V, J and clone size come from that table. The data show about 250,000 clones, around 83% seen once. The CDR3 has 18 amino acids. V was cut by 0 bases and J by 0 bases, with 12 bases left in between. Per germline, CDR1 SGHTA and CDR2 FQGTGA. The sequence came from a man older than 75 with acute or convalescent COVID-19. V usage is TRBV7-3 and J usage is TRBJ2-6; D is perhaps TRBD1 (5 bases). The sample was peripheral blood. CDR3 in DNA: TGTGCCAGCAGCTTAACCTACCAGGGAACCTCTGGGGCCAACGTCCTGACTTTC. Residues: CASSLTYQGTSGANVLTF.